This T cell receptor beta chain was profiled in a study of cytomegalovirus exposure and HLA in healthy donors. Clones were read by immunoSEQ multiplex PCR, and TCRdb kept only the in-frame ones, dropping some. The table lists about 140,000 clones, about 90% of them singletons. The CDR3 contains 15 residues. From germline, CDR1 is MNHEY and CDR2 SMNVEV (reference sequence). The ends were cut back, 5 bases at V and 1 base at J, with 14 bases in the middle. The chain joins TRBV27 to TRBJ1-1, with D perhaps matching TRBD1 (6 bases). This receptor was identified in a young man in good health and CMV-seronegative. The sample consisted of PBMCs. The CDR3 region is CASSHHRQANTEAFF. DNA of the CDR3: TGTGCCAGCAGTCACCATCGACAGGCGAACACTGAAGCTTTCTTT.